The sequence of this T cell receptor beta chain was determined in a study of OX40 agonist ivuxolimab in advanced cancers. Notes on the research overall: The costimulatory receptor OX40 (CD134) was targeted by ivuxolimab, a fully human IgG2 agonistic monoclonal antibody. The point of sequencing TCRbeta in the periphery was to test whether ivuxolimab changed TCR sequence diversity and drove clonal T-cell expansion. Among the approximately 50 dose-escalation patients, some 19 had hepatocellular carcinoma, 15 or so melanoma, 9 renal cell carcinoma and 9 head and neck cancer. Patients were allowed to have had prior anti-PD-1, anti-PD-L1 or anti-CTLA-4 therapy, and less than 45% of the dose-escalation patients had previously received checkpoint inhibitors. The monotherapy dose-escalation portion (N of about 57 patients) of the phase I ivuxolimab trial is reported in the paper. The dose-escalation cohort was around 84% male with a mean age of about 65 years, ranging from roughly 20 to 85. Intravenous ivuxolimab was administered to patients every 2 weeks at six dose levels: 0.01, 0.1, 0.3, 1.5, 3 and 10 mg/kg. Partial responses occurred in three dose-escalation patients: two with cutaneous melanoma and one with hepatocellular carcinoma.

To sequence the TCRbeta CDR3 region, genomic DNA was isolated from the sorted cells. TCRbeta CDR3 regions were sequenced using the immunoSEQ Assay. The table was pulled from immuneACCESS by TCRdb, which kept in-frame rearrangements only. Such tables lose some clones; where checked, under half of the loss comes from unresolved V genes, and the rest has no known cause. Recorded for this sample are some 60,000 clones; 91% of them occurred a single time. Around 15% of the sample is held by the ten biggest clonotypes. To note about this clone: The antigen it binds to is not known. Base-call qualities are not available, and no considerably larger clone is one nucleotide away.

Summary of the overall study and its limitations: Antigen specificity was not determined for the clonally expanded peripheral T cells. On average, CD8+ T cells showed more expanded clones than CD4+ T cells after ivuxolimab. At doses of 0.1 to 3.0 mg/kg, clonal expansion of both CD4+ and CD8+ blood T cells was observed from baseline to week 6. Low levels of normalized T-cell clonal expansion were also seen in some patients who did not respond. Partial responders in the 0.1-3.0 mg/kg groups had among the lowest normalized peripheral clonal expansion, especially among CD8+ T cells.

CDR1 SGHNT and CDR2 YENEEA are derived from the germline V gene. Cut back by 0 bases and 3 bases, the V and J ends lie 14 bases apart. Its CDR3 holds 16 amino acids, cysteine through phenylalanine. Just the 48-base CDR3 DNA is kept, in frame starting at base 1. Patients with a history of autoimmune disease or receiving systemic immunosuppression were excluded from the trial. Peripheral blood for TCR sequencing was collected from all dose cohorts at baseline, on cycle 4 day 1, and on cycle 7 day 1. Samples were obtained from an open-label, multicenter, first-in-human phase I dose-escalation trial of ivuxolimab. Adults with locally advanced or metastatic melanoma, renal cell, hepatocellular, or head and neck squamous cell carcinoma were enrolled in the trial. CD4+ and CD8+ T cells were sorted separately from peripheral blood before TCR sequencing.

The sequence was collected from an adult with an advanced solid tumor such as melanoma, head and neck, liver or kidney cancer. The chain links TRBV11-3 with TRBJ1-1; the D gene cannot be resolved reliably. The sequencing used CD4+ or CD8+ T cells sorted from blood, collected in a trial of the OX40 agonist ivuxolimab. The CDR3 is CASSLDFPRRDTEAFF. The nucleotide sequence reads as follows: TGTGCCAGCAGCTTAGATTTTCCCCGACGGGACACTGAAGCTTTCTTT.